Listed here are 9 T cell receptor beta chains from one sample, sequenced in a study of T-cell reconstitution after alpha-beta-depleted transplantation in children. The library targeted TCRbeta and was prepared with unique molecular identifiers. MiXCR, applied by TCRdb to the PCR reads, yields one record per CDR3 protein. The table records 200,000 to 250,000 distinct CDR3 sequences, around 9.2% of them present only once. The sample consisted of PBMCs, mostly from graft donor cells, taken 360 days after TCRalphabeta/CD19-depleted stem cell transplant. The receptor set was obtained from a male patient aged 2 to 9 who had a stem cell transplant for acute myeloid leukemia, so the T cells may come from the graft donor.

The chain links TRBV7-2 to TRBJ1-1, with D hard to call. Between the trimmed V and J ends, which lost 0 bases and 3 bases, there was a span of 8 bases. This CDR3 has 14 residues. Germline lookup yields CDR1 SGHTA and CDR2 FQGNSA. This chain's CDR3 is CASSLAVRDTEAFF. In nucleotides, the CDR3 is TGTGCCAGCAGCTTAGCCGTGAGGGACACTGAAGCTTTCTTT.

In its sample, this clonotype was seen a few times. The chain employs TRBV7-9 and TRBJ1-1; D uncertain. Per the germline V gene, CDR1 is SEHNR and CDR2 is FQNEAQ (reference sequence). The CDR3 is 12 residues long. V was cut by 7 bases and J by 3 bases, with 9 bases left in between. CDR3 DNA sequence: TGTGCCAGCACCCCGATGGACACTGAAGCTTTCTTT. It translates to CASTPMDTEAFF.

This clonotype was detected many times. The chain joins TRBV28 to TRBJ2-7; D gene uncertain. The germline CDR1 and CDR2 sequences are MDHEN and SYDVKM. Trimming removed 6 bases from V and 3 bases from J, with 6 bases in between. The CDR3 has 11 amino acids. The CDR3 DNA is TGTGCCAGCAGGAGTAACTACGAGCAGTACGTC. Its translation: CASRSNYEQYV.

This clonotype was recorded at least ten times. The genes are TRBV20-1 and TRBJ1-2; no clear D. Trimming pared 0 bases from V and 1 base from J, leaving 6 bases between. This CDR3 has 13 amino acids. CDR1 is DFQATT, CDR2 SNEGSKA, per germline (reference sequence). CDR3 sequence reads: CSARDWDNYGYTF. CDR3 DNA sequence: TGCAGTGCTAGAGATTGGGATAACTATGGCTACACCTTC.

This clonotype was observed at least ten times. The chain has TRBV4-2 and TRBJ2-2; 8 nucleotides line up with TRBD1. The CDR3 consists of 17 residues. After removal of 1 base from V and 3 bases from J, the junction contained 7 bases not matched to a gene. CDR1 is LGHNA and CDR2 is YNFKEQ in the germline V gene. The CDR3 DNA is TGTGCCAGCAGCCAAGTGTCGACAGGGGATTACACCGGGGAGCTGTTTTTT. Encoded protein: CASSQVSTGDYTGELFF.

The chain recombines TRBV12-3 or TRBV12-4 with TRBJ2-3, with D unresolved. The CDR3 loop spans 18 amino acids. Deletions cut 3 bases from V and 0 bases from J, with 19 bases between. The CDR3: CASSLPAERLSSTDTQYF. The CDR3 DNA follows: TGTGCCAGCAGTTTGCCCGCTGAGCGTCTTTCTAGCACAGATACGCAGTATTTT.

This clonotype was picked up many times. V and J are TRBV5-1 and TRBJ1-1; the match to TRBD1 covers 10 bases. Per the germline V gene, CDR1 is SGHRS and CDR2 is YFSETQ. The CDR3 totals 14 residues. Trimming took 4 bases from V and 4 from J; bases not matched to a gene: 4. The CDR3 here is CASSTRTGGTEAFF. Written as DNA, the CDR3 is TGCGCCAGCAGCACCAGGACAGGGGGCACTGAAGCTTTCTTT.

This chain uses TRBV20-1 with TRBJ2-7, with unresolved D. The length of the CDR3 is 12 residues. Germline V lookup: CDR1 DFQATT, CDR2 SNEGSKA (reference sequence). Trimming removed 5 bases from V and 0 bases from J, with 8 bases in between. The CDR3 here is CSAEHISYEQYF. The CDR3 DNA sequence: TGCAGTGCTGAACATATCTCCTACGAGCAGTACTTC.

This clonotype was detected ten times or more. This rearrangement joins TRBV10-3 to TRBJ2-3; D call uncertain. The CDR3 extends over 16 amino acids. Trimming took off 0 bases at V and 0 bases at J, with 10 bases between the two ends. The germline V gene has CDR1 ENHRY and CDR2 SYGVKD. CDR3 sequence reads: CAISESGRLSTDTQYF. The CDR3 region has the DNA TGTGCCATCAGTGAGTCGGGCAGGCTTAGCACAGATACGCAGTATTTT.